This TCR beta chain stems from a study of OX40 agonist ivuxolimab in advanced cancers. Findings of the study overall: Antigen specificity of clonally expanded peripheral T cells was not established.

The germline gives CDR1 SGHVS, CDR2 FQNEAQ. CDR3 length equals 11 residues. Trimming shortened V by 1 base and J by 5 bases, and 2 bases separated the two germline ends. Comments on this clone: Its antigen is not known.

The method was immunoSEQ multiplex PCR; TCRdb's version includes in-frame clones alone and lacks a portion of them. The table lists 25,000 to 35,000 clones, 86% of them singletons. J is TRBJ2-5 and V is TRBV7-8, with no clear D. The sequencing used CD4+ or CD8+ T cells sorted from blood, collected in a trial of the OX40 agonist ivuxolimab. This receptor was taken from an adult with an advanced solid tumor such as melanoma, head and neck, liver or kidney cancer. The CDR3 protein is CASSLVETQYF. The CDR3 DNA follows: TGTGCCAGCAGCTTAGTTGAGACCCAGTACTTC.